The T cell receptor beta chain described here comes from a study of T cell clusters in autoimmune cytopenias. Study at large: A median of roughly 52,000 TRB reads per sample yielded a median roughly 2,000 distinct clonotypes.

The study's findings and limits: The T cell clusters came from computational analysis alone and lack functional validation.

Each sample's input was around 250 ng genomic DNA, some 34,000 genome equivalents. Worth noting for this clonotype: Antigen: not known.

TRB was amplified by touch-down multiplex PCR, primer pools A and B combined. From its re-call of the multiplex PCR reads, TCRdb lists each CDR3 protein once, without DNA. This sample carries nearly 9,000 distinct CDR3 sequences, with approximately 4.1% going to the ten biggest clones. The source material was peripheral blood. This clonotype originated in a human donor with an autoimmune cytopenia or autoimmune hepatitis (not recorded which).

CDR3 sequence reads: CATLGARERADTQYF. The J gene is TRBJ2-3, the V gene TRBV6-6; TCRdb's D call, TRBD1, is unchecked because there is no DNA. This CDR3 has 15 residues. Germline V gives CDR1 MNHNY, CDR2 SVGAGI (reference sequence).